This T cell receptor (beta chain) was obtained from a study of T cell clones after liver transplantation. The table came from immunoSEQ multiplex PCR; TCRdb's copy has only in-frame clones and leaves some out. The profile shows some 110,000 clones, 90% of them singletons. The germline CDR1 and CDR2 sequences are SGHTS and YDEGEE. The V end lost 9 bases, the J end lost 6 bases, and 12 bases lay between the germline ends. The CDR3 runs to 11 residues. The gene calls are TRBV5-8 and TRBJ1-2; D possibly corresponds to TRBD1 (6 bases). Sample: CD4+ T cells from blood, taken 12 months after liver transplant. This clonotype was obtained from a human patient who received a liver transplant. Some T cells may be provided by the graft donor. This CDR3 is CATPRGHGYTF. DNA of the CDR3: TGTGCCACCCCCCGGGGGCATGGCTACACCTTC. The full variable domain, its missing parts supplied by reference TRBV5-8 and TRBJ1-2, is EAGVTQSPTHLIKTRGQQATLRCSPISGHTSVYWYQQALGLGLQFLLWYDEGEERNRGNFPPRFSGRQFPNYSSELNVNALELEDSALYLCATPRGHGYTFGSGTRLTVV.